This TCR beta chain came from a study of shared clonotypes between healthy human individuals. Whole-study results and caveats: There were few donors, and this limited the genetic and exposure-history diversity represented.

As regards this clone: The target antigen is unknown. In the same sample, other DNA sequences code for this CDR3.

Trimming removed 0 bases from V and 7 bases from J, with 7 bases in between. Looked up from germline, CDR1 is SGHRS and CDR2 is YFSETQ. The CDR3 spans 13 residues. Assay used: immunoSEQ multiplex PCR; TCRdb lists only in-frame clones, some missing. The sample carries a few million clones, approximately 94% recorded once. Material: naive CD4+ T cells sorted from blood. Specified subset: CD45RA+ positively selected. This receptor was obtained from a man between 18 and 29 years old in good health. V is TRBV5-1 and J is TRBJ2-2; the D is unclear. The CDR3 coding sequence is TGCGCCAGCAGCTTGGAAGGGAACGGGGAGCTGTTTTTT. This gives the protein CASSLEGNGELFF. Combining the CDR3 with reference TRBV5-1 and TRBJ2-2 gives the whole variable domain KAGVTQTPRYLIKTRGQQVTLSCSPISGHRSVSWYQQTPGQGLQFLFEYFSETQRNKGNFPGRFSGRQFSNSRSEMNVSTLELGDSALYLCASSLEGNGELFFGEGSRLTVL.